This T cell receptor beta chain was identified during a study of shared T cell receptors in the human thymus. Details on this clone: Other nucleotide sequences in the sample specify the same CDR3.

Only in-frame clones appear in the TCRdb table, and some are missing; sequencing was by immunoSEQ multiplex PCR. The repertoire holds hundreds of thousands of clones, with more than 70% as singletons. V dropped 6 bases and J dropped 6; count of bases not matched to a gene: 3. The CDR3 is made up of 11 amino acids. The germline gives CDR1 DFQATT, CDR2 SNEGSKA (reference sequence). This same sample was also taken into another study, of human thymus T cells. As reported in that work: The study used thymus tissue resected during corrective heart surgery. Blood and thymic repertoires both appeared biased in V and J gene usage.

The sequenced sample was thymocytes. J is TRBJ2-3 and V is TRBV20-1; 7 bases map to TRBD1. The TCR sequence derives from a boy younger than two with a congenital heart defect. The CDR3 sequence is CSARQGDTQYF. Written as DNA, the CDR3 is TGCAGTGCCAGACAGGGTGATACGCAGTATTTT.